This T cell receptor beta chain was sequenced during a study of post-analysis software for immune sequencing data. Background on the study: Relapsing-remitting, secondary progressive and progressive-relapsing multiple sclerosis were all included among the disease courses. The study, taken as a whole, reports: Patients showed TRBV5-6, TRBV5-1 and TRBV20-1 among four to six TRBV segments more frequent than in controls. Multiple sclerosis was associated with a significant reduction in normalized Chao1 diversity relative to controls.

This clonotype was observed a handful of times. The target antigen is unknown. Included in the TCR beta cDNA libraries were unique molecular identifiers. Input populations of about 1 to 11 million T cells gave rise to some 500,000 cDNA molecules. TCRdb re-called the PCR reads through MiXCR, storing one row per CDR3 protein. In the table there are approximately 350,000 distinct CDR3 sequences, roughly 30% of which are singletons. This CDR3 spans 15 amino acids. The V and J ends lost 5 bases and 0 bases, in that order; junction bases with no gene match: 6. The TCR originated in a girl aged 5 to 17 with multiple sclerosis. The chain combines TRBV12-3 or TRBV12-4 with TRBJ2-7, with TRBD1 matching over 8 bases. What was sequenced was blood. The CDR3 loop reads CASSHAGTGSYEQYF. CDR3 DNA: TGTGCCAGCAGTCATGCCGGGACAGGCTCCTACGAGCAGTACTTC.